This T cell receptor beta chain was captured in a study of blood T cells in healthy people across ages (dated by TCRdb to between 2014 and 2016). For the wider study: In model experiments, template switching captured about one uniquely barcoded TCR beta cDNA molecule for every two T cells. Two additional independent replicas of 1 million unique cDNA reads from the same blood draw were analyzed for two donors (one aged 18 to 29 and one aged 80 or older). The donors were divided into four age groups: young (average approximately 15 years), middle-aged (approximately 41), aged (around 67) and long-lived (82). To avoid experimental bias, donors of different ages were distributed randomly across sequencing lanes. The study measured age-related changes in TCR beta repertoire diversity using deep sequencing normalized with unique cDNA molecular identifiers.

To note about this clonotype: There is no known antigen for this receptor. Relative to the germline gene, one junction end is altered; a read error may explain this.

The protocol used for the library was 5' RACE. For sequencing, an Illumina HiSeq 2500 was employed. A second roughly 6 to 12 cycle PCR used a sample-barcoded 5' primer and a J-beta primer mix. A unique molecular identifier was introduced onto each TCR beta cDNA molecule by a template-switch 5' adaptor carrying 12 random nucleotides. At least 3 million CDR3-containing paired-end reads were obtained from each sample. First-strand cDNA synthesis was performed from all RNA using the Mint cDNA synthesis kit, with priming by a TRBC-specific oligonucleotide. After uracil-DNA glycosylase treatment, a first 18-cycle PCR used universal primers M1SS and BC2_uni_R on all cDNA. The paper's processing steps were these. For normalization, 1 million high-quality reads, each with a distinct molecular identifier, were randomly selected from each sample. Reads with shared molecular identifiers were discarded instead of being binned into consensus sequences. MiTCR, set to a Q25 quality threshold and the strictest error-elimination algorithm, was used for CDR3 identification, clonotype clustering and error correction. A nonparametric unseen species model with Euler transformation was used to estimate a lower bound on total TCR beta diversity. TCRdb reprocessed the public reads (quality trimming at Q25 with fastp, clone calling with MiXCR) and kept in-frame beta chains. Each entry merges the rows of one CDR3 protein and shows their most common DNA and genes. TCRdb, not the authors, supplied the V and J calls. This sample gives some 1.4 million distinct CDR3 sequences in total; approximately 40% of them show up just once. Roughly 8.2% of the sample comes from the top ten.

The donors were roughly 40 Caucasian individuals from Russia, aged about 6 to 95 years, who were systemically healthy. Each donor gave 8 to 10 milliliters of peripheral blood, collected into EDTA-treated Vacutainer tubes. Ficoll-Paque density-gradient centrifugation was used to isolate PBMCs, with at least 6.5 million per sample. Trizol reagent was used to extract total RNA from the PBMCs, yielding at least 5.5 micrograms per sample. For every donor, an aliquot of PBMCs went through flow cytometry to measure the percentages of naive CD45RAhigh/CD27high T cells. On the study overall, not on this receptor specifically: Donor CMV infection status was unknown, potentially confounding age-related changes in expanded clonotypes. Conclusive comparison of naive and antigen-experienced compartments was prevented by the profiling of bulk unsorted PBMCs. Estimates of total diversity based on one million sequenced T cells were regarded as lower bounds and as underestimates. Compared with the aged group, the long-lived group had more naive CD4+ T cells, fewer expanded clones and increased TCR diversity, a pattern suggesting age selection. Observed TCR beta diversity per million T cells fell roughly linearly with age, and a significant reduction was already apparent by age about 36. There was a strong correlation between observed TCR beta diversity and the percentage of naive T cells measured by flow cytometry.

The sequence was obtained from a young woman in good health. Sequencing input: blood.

The nucleotide sequence is TGCGCCAGCAGCTTGGACAGGGAAGGGGGTGAGCAGCTCTTC. This gives the protein CASSLDREGGEQLF. The chain is assembled from TRBV5-1 and TRBJ2-1, and perhaps TRBD1 as D gene, on 6 matching bases. Reading the germline V gene gives CDR1 SGHRS and CDR2 YFSETQ. Including cysteine and phenylalanine, the CDR3 has 14 amino acids. Only the CDR3 part of the read is kept: 42 bases, read in frame from the first base.